These 5 T cell receptor beta chains were all obtained from the same sample, sequenced in a study of blood T cell repertoires in COVID-19. Sequenced by immunoSEQ multiplex PCR; TCRdb stores in-frame clones only, minus some. The sample contains some 250,000 clones, about 90% of which appear only once. Material for sequencing was peripheral blood. These TCRs come from a woman in her twenties or thirties who had recovered from COVID-19.

The rearrangement joins TRBV6-1 to TRBJ2-7, with D perhaps matching TRBD1 (5 bases). Germline V CDR1 and CDR2: MNHNS, SASEGT. This CDR3 spans 14 amino acids. V shed 2 bases and J shed 3 bases, with 11 bases lying between them. CDR3 sequence: CASSEYRTSYEQYF. The CDR3 coding sequence is TGTGCCAGCAGTGAATATCGGACAAGCTACGAGCAGTACTTC.

This clone was counted a few times. V and J are TRBV13 and TRBJ2-3; unclear D gene. This CDR3 comprises 12 residues. V lost 3 bases and J lost 3, with 4 bases in between. Germline CDR1 reads PRHDT; CDR2 reads FYEKMQ (reference sequence). CDR3 sequence: CASSFPTDTQYF. CDR3 sequence (DNA): TGTGCCAGCAGCTTCCCAACAGATACGCAGTATTTT.

The chain combines TRBV3-1 (or the pseudogene TRBV3-2) with TRBJ1-2, with TRBD1 as a possible D gene (6 bases). V was pared by 4 bases and J by 1 base, with 10 bases between. The germline CDR1 and CDR2 sequences are LGHDT and YNNKEL (reference sequence). This CDR3 region has 14 residues. CDR3 DNA: TGTGCCAGCAGCCTAGGACAGAATAACTATGGCTACACCTTC. As protein: CASSLGQNNYGYTF.

J is TRBJ2-1 and V is TRBV6-5; D may be TRBD2 (6 bases). The CDR3 length is 13 residues. Germline V lookup: CDR1 MNHEY, CDR2 SVGAGI. Trimming pared 4 bases from V and 10 bases from J, leaving 14 bases between. The CDR3 region is CASSLTGTGEQFF. In DNA form, the CDR3 reads TGTGCCAGCAGTTTAACTGGGACTGGGGAGCAGTTCTTC.

This clone is medium-sized (0.01 to 0.1%) in the sample. The V and J genes are TRBV6-5 and TRBJ1-2; 8 nucleotides line up with TRBD1. In germline, CDR1 is MNHEY, CDR2 SVGAGI. The length of the CDR3 is 15 residues. Germline trimming cut 5 bases from V and 6 bases from J; bases unmatched to any gene: 11. CDR3 protein: CASSTWGQEHHGYTF. In DNA, the CDR3 is TGTGCCAGCAGTACCTGGGGACAGGAGCACCATGGCTACACCTTC.